These T cell receptor beta chains were read from a single sample in a study of neurological immune-mediated disorders. TCRdb analysed the 5' RACE reads with MiXCR anew, one entry per CDR3 protein. The sample holds roughly 74,000 distinct CDR3 sequences, less than 5.5% seen once. Sequenced input: PBMCs. The receptors stem from a man between 18 and 35 years old with multiple sclerosis. Each CDR3 is given with its conserved first and last residue. Fields, in order: D gene, J gene, clone size, V gene, CDR3 protein, CDR3 DNA. D genes are given only for firm matches. Part of the rows lack a size; the others show once, few, many or a class for expanded clones.

D gene: .
J gene: TRBJ2-3
clone size: many
V gene: TRBV12-3/TRBV12-4
CDR3 protein: CASSLDITGGTDTQYF
CDR3 DNA: TGTGCCAGCAGTTTAGATATAACAGGCGGAACAGATACGCAGTATTTT

D gene: TRBD1
J gene: TRBJ1-3
clone size: many
V gene: TRBV7-2
CDR3 protein: CASSTRQGASGNTIYF
CDR3 DNA: TGTGCCAGCAGCACCAGACAGGGGGCTTCTGGAAACACCATATATTTT

D gene: .
J gene: TRBJ2-2
clone size: many
V gene: TRBV6-6
CDR3 protein: CASSRSRTGELFF
CDR3 DNA: TGTGCCAGCAGTCGATCCAGGACCGGGGAGCTGTTTTTT

D gene: .
J gene: TRBJ1-2
clone size: .
V gene: TRBV29-1
CDR3 protein: CSVEIGTSPGEGYTF
CDR3 DNA: TGCAGCGTTGAAATAGGGACATCCCCTGGAGAAGGCTACACCTTC

D gene: .
J gene: TRBJ2-3
clone size: .
V gene: TRBV7-6
CDR3 protein: CASSLSGARTDTQYF
CDR3 DNA: TGTGCCAGCAGCTTAAGTGGGGCTCGCACAGATACGCAGTATTTT

D gene: TRBD1
J gene: TRBJ2-5
clone size: many
V gene: TRBV15
CDR3 protein: CATSRAGQGQETQYF
CDR3 DNA: TGTGCCACCAGCAGAGCGGGACAGGGACAAGAGACCCAGTACTTC

D gene: .
J gene: TRBJ1-3
clone size: few
V gene: TRBV12-3/TRBV12-4
CDR3 protein: CASSFKSGKTIYF
CDR3 DNA: TGTGCCAGCAGTTTCAAATCTGGAAAAACCATATATTTT

D gene: .
J gene: TRBJ1-1
clone size: few
V gene: TRBV3-1
CDR3 protein: CASSQVGMNTEAFF
CDR3 DNA: TGTGCCAGCAGCCAAGTCGGCATGAACACTGAAGCTTTCTTT

D gene: .
J gene: TRBJ1-2
clone size: many
V gene: TRBV3-1
CDR3 protein: CASSQDGFYGYTF
CDR3 DNA: TGTGCCAGCAGCCAAGACGGGTTCTATGGCTACACCTTC

D gene: TRBD1
J gene: TRBJ2-5
clone size: many
V gene: TRBV6-5
CDR3 protein: CASTGTGETQYF
CDR3 DNA: TGTGCCAGCACCGGGACAGGGGAGACCCAGTACTTC

D gene: .
J gene: TRBJ2-2
clone size: many
V gene: TRBV5-1
CDR3 protein: CASSLTGNTGELFF
CDR3 DNA: TGCGCCAGCAGCTTGACAGGGAACACCGGGGAGCTGTTTTTT

D gene: .
J gene: TRBJ1-4
clone size: many
V gene: TRBV12-3/TRBV12-4
CDR3 protein: CASGQGSEKLFF
CDR3 DNA: TGTGCCAGCGGGCAGGGGAGTGAAAAACTGTTTTTT

D gene: .
J gene: TRBJ2-2
clone size: many
V gene: TRBV12-3/TRBV12-4
CDR3 protein: CASETVANTGELFF
CDR3 DNA: TGTGCCAGTGAGACAGTCGCGAACACCGGGGAGCTGTTTTTT

D gene: TRBD1
J gene: TRBJ1-1
clone size: many
V gene: TRBV20-1
CDR3 protein: CSAQRGQGGAFF
CDR3 DNA: TGCAGTGCCCAGCGGGGACAGGGAGGGGCTTTCTTT

D gene: .
J gene: TRBJ1-6
clone size: few
V gene: TRBV6-5
CDR3 protein: CASSYSKGGGSPLNF
CDR3 DNA: TGTGCCAGCAGTTACTCGAAGGGGGGCGGTTCACCCCTCAACTTT

D gene: TRBD1
J gene: TRBJ2-7
clone size: many
V gene: TRBV20-1
CDR3 protein: CSADRDYEQYF
CDR3 DNA: TGCAGTGCTGACAGGGACTACGAGCAGTACTTC

D gene: .
J gene: TRBJ1-4
clone size: many
V gene: TRBV5-1
CDR3 protein: CASRFNEKLFF
CDR3 DNA: TGCGCCAGCAGGTTTAATGAAAAACTGTTTTTT

D gene: TRBD2
J gene: TRBJ2-1
clone size: many
V gene: TRBV2
CDR3 protein: CAIIAGLTYNEQFF
CDR3 DNA: TGTGCCATCATAGCGGGGTTGACCTACAATGAGCAGTTCTTC

D gene: .
J gene: TRBJ2-7
clone size: many
V gene: TRBV12-3/TRBV12-4
CDR3 protein: CASRLSGRTKGEQYF
CDR3 DNA: TGTGCCAGCAGGCTATCCGGTAGGACGAAGGGCGAGCAGTACTTC

D gene: TRBD2
J gene: TRBJ2-1
clone size: many
V gene: TRBV28
CDR3 protein: CASSFRKPGTSGKASEQFF
CDR3 DNA: TGTGCCAGCAGTTTCCGTAAACCCGGGACTAGCGGGAAAGCGAGTGAGCAGTTCTTC

D gene: .
J gene: TRBJ1-6
clone size: .
V gene: TRBV5-5
CDR3 protein: CASRPRADLASPLNF
CDR3 DNA: TGTGCCAGCAGGCCCAGGGCGGATCTGGCTTCACCCCTCAACTTT

D gene: TRBD1
J gene: TRBJ1-1
clone size: many
V gene: TRBV20-1
CDR3 protein: CSAKGIKGANTEAFF
CDR3 DNA: TGCAGTGCTAAGGGCATAAAGGGGGCGAACACTGAAGCTTTCTTT

D gene: .
J gene: TRBJ1-2
clone size: many
V gene: TRBV20-1
CDR3 protein: CSARPPGQRGYTF
CDR3 DNA: TGCAGTGCTAGACCTCCTGGACAAAGGGGCTACACCTTC

D gene: TRBD2
J gene: TRBJ2-1
clone size: many
V gene: TRBV15
CDR3 protein: CATSTRGGGPNEQFF
CDR3 DNA: TGTGCCACCAGCACCCGCGGGGGGGGCCCCAATGAGCAGTTCTTC

D gene: .
J gene: TRBJ2-7
clone size: many
V gene: TRBV5-1
CDR3 protein: CASSSQGYEQYF
CDR3 DNA: TGCGCCAGCAGCTCGCAGGGGTACGAGCAGTACTTC

D gene: .
J gene: TRBJ2-5
clone size: many
V gene: TRBV5-1
CDR3 protein: CASSLNRLTETQYF
CDR3 DNA: TGCGCCAGCAGCTTGAATCGGCTTACGGAGACCCAGTACTTC

D gene: .
J gene: TRBJ2-1
clone size: many
V gene: TRBV12-3/TRBV12-4
CDR3 protein: CASNRGDTSYNEQFF
CDR3 DNA: TGTGCCAGCAACCGGGGGGACACCTCCTACAATGAGCAGTTCTTC

D gene: .
J gene: TRBJ2-7
clone size: many
V gene: TRBV7-9
CDR3 protein: CASSFPGAAYEQYF
CDR3 DNA: TGTGCCAGCAGCTTCCCCGGGGCGGCCTACGAGCAGTACTTC

D gene: .
J gene: TRBJ2-1
clone size: many
V gene: TRBV20-1
CDR3 protein: CSARDPGGREQFF
CDR3 DNA: TGCAGTGCTAGAGATCCGGGGGGCCGGGAGCAGTTCTTC

D gene: .
J gene: TRBJ2-7
clone size: many
V gene: TRBV7-2
CDR3 protein: CASSLQEGGSYEQYF
CDR3 DNA: TGTGCCAGCAGCTTACAAGAGGGGGGCTCCTACGAGCAGTACTTC

D gene: .
J gene: TRBJ1-4
clone size: many
V gene: TRBV20-1
CDR3 protein: CSAPHRGGDEKLFF
CDR3 DNA: TGCAGTGCCCCTCACAGAGGCGGGGATGAAAAACTGTTTTTT

D gene: .
J gene: TRBJ1-4
clone size: many
V gene: TRBV20-1
CDR3 protein: CSARDFRASTNEKLFF
CDR3 DNA: TGCAGTGCTAGAGATTTTCGGGCCAGCACGAATGAAAAACTGTTTTTT

D gene: TRBD1
J gene: TRBJ2-3
clone size: many
V gene: TRBV10-3
CDR3 protein: CAISATGVSTDTQYF
CDR3 DNA: TGTGCCATCAGTGCAACAGGGGTTTCCACAGATACGCAGTATTTT

D gene: .
J gene: TRBJ1-5
clone size: few
V gene: TRBV9
CDR3 protein: CASSATENQPQNF
CDR3 DNA: TGTGCCAGCAGCGCGACAGAGAATCAGCCCCAGAATTTT

D gene: .
J gene: TRBJ2-2
clone size: many
V gene: TRBV7-3
CDR3 protein: CASSPPAGELFF
CDR3 DNA: TGTGCCAGCAGCCCCCCCGCCGGGGAGCTGTTTTTT

D gene: .
J gene: TRBJ1-5
clone size: few
V gene: TRBV20-1
CDR3 protein: CSARGGWYSNQPQNF
CDR3 DNA: TGCAGTGCTAGAGGGGGGTGGTATAGCAATCAGCCCCAGAATTTT

D gene: .
J gene: TRBJ1-1
clone size: many
V gene: TRBV5-6
CDR3 protein: CASSSWGLWNTEAFF
CDR3 DNA: TGTGCCAGCAGCTCGTGGGGGCTTTGGAACACTGAAGCTTTCTTT

D gene: TRBD1
J gene: TRBJ1-1
clone size: many
V gene: TRBV5-1
CDR3 protein: CASSFSDRLSTEAFF
CDR3 DNA: TGCGCCAGCAGCTTTTCGGACAGGTTGAGCACTGAAGCTTTCTTT

D gene: .
J gene: TRBJ2-3
clone size: many
V gene: TRBV5-1
CDR3 protein: CASSPGGVRADTQYF
CDR3 DNA: TGCGCCAGCAGCCCCGGGGGCGTCCGGGCAGATACGCAGTATTTT

D gene: TRBD2
J gene: TRBJ2-1
clone size: many
V gene: TRBV5-1
CDR3 protein: CASSLGRLAGSYNEQFF
CDR3 DNA: TGCGCCAGCAGCTTGGGGAGACTAGCCGGCTCCTACAATGAGCAGTTCTTC

D gene: TRBD1
J gene: TRBJ2-5
clone size: many
V gene: TRBV7-7
CDR3 protein: CASSFGRRDRGQETQYF
CDR3 DNA: TGTGCCAGCAGCTTCGGTCGCCGGGACAGGGGACAAGAGACCCAGTACTTC